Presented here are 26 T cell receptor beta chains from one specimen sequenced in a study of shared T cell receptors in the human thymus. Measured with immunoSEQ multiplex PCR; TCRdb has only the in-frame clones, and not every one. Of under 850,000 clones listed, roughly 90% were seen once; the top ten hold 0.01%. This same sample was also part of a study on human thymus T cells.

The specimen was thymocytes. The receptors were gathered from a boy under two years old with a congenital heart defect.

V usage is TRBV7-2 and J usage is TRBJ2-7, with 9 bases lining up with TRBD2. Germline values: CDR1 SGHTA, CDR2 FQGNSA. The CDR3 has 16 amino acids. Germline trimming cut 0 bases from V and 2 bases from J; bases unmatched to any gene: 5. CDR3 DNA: TGTGCCAGCAGCTTAGCTGCAGCGGGAGGCCCCTACGAGCAGTACTTC. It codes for CASSLAAAGGPYEQYF. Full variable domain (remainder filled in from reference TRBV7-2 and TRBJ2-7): GAGVSQSPSNKVTEKGKDVELRCDPISGHTALYWYRQSLGQGLEFLIYFQGNSAPDKSGLPSDRFSAERTGGSVSTLTIQRTQQEDSAVYLCASSLAAAGGPYEQYFGPGTRLTVT.

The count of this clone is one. CDR3 sequence: CASSERTSGGDNEQFF. The CDR3 nucleotides are TGTGCCAGCAGTGAGCGGACTAGCGGGGGGGACAATGAGCAGTTCTTC. The chain carries TRBV6-1 and TRBJ2-1, with TRBD2 identical over 15 bases. Germline assignment: CDR1 MNHNS and CDR2 SASEGT. The CDR3 is 16 residues long. The junction had 2 bases not matched to a gene; V was cut back by 3 bases and J by 5 bases.

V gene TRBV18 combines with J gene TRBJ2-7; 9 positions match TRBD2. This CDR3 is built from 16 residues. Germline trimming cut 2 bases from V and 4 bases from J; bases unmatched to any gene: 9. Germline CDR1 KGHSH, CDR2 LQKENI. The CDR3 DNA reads TGTGCCAGCTCACCATGGCGGGAGGGGAATCGATACGAGCAGTACTTC. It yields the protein CASSPWREGNRYEQYF.

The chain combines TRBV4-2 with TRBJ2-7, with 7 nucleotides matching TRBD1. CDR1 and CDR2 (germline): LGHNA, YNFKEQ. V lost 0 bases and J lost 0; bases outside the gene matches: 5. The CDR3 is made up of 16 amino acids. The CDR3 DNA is TGTGCCAGCAGCCAAGACCGAGACAGGGCCTCCTACGAGCAGTACTTC. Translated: CASSQDRDRASYEQYF.

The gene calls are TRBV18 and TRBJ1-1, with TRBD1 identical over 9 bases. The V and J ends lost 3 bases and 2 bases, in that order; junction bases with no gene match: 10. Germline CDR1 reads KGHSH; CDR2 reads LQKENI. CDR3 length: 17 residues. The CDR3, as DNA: TGTGCCAGCTCACCGGGACAGGGAGGGGGTCGTAACACTGAAGCTTTCTTT. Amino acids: CASSPGQGGGRNTEAFF.

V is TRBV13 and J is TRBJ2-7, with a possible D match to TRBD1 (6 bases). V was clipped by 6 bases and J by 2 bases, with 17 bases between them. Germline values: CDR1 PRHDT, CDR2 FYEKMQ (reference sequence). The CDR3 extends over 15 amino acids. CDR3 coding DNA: TGTGCCAGCAGACTACAGGGTTTTAATGCCTACGAGCAGTACTTC. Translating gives CASRLQGFNAYEQYF.

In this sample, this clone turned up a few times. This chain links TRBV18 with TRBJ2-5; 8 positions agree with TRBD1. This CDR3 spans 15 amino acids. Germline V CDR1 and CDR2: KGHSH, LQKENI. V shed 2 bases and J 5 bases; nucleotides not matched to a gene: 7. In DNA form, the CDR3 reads TGTGCCAGCTCACCAGCAGCAGGGGGCTATGAGACCCAGTACTTC. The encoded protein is CASSPAAGGYETQYF. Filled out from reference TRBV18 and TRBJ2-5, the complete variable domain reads NAGVMQNPRHLVRRRGQEARLRCSPMKGHSHVYWYRQLPEEGLKFMVYLQKENIIDESGMPKERFSAEFPKEGPSILRIQQVVRGDSAAYFCASSPAAGGYETQYFGPGTRLLVL.

For the CDR3, the DNA is TGTGCCAGCAGTTTAGGGGGACTAGCGGAACAGCAAGAGACCCAGTACTTC. Protein: CASSLGGLAEQQETQYF. The chain employs TRBV27 and TRBJ2-5; TRBD2 matches at 11 bases. This CDR3 is 17 amino acids long. Germline lookup yields CDR1 MNHEY and CDR2 SMNVEV (reference sequence). Trimming took 2 bases from V and 2 from J; bases not matched to a gene: 7.

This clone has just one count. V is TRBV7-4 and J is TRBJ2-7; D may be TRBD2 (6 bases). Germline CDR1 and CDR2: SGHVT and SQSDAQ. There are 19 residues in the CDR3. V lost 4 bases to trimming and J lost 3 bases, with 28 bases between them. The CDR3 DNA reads TGTGCCAGCAGCTCGACGGTGGCTAGCGAACTTATGAGGGGCTACGAGCAGTACTTC. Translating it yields CASSSTVASELMRGYEQYF. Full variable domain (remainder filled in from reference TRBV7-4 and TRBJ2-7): GAGVSQSPRYKVAKRGRDVALRCDSISGHVTLYWYRQTLGQGSEVLTYSQSDAQRDKSGRPSGRFSAERPERSVSTLKIQRTEQGDSAVYLCASSSTVASELMRGYEQYFGPGTRLTVT.

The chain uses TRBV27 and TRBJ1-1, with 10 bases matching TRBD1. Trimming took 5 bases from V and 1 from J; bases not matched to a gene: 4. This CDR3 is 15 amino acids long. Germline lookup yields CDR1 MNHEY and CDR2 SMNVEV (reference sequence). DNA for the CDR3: TGTGCCAGCAGTCCCCGGACAGGGGGGAACACTGAAGCTTTCTTT. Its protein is CASSPRTGGNTEAFF.

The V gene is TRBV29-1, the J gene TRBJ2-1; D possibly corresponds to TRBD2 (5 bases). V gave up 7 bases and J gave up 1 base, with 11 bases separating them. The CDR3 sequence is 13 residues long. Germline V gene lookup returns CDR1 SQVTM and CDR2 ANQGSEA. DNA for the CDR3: TGCAGCGCCCGGGGTCGGTCCTACAATGAGCAGTTCTTC. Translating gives CSARGRSYNEQFF.

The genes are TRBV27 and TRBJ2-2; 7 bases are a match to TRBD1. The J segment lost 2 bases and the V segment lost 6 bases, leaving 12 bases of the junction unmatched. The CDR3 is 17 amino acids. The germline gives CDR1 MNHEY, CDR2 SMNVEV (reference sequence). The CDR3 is CASRPLSGTANTGELFF. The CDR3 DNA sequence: TGTGCCAGCAGACCACTCTCCGGGACAGCAAACACCGGGGAGCTGTTTTTT.

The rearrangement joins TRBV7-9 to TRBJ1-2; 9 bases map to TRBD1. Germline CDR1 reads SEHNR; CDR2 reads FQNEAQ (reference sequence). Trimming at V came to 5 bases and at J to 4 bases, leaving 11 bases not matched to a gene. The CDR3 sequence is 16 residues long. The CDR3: CASSGEHRGRSYGYTF. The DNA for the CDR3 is TGTGCCAGCAGCGGGGAACACAGGGGGCGAAGCTATGGCTACACCTTC.

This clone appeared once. The CDR3 DNA reads TGTGCCAGCAGCGGAGGACAGGATGGCTACACCTTC. It codes for CASSGGQDGYTF. V usage is TRBV7-9 and J usage is TRBJ1-2; 7 bases line up with TRBD1. The junction had 3 bases not matched to a gene; V was cut back by 5 bases and J by 6 bases. Per the germline V gene, CDR1 is SEHNR and CDR2 is FQNEAQ (reference sequence). The CDR3 totals 12 residues.

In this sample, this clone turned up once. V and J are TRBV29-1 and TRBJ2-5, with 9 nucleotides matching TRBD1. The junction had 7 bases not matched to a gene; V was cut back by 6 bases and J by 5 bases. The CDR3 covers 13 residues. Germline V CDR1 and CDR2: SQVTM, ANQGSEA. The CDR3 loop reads CSVKQGARETQYF. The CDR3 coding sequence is TGCAGCGTAAAACAGGGGGCGCGGGAGACCCAGTACTTC. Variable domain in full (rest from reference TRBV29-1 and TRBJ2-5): SAVISQKPSRDICQRGTSLTIQCQVDSQVTMMFWYRQQPGQSLTLIATANQGSEATYESGFVIDKFPISRPNLTFSTLTVSNMSPEDSSIYLCSVKQGARETQYFGPGTRLLVL.

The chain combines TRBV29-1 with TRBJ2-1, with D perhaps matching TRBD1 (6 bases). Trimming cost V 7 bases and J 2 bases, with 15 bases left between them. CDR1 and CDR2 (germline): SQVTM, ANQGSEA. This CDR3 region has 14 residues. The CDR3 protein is CSAARGGTYNEQFF. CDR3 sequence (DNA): TGCAGCGCAGCCAGGGGTGGGACCTACAATGAGCAGTTCTTC.

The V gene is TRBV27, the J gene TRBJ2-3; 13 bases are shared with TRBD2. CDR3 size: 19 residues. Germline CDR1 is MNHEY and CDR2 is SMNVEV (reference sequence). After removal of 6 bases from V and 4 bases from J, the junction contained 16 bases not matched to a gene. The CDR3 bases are TGTGCCAGCAGACCCTCTGGGACTAGCGGGACTGCAAGGGCAGATACGCAGTATTTT. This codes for CASRPSGTSGTARADTQYF.

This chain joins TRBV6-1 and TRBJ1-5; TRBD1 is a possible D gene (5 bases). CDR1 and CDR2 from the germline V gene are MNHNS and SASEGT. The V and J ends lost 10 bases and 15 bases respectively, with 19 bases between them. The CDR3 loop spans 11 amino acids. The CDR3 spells CATLGGGIGHF. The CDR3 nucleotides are TGTGCCACCCTGGGGGGAGGGATTGGGCATTTT.

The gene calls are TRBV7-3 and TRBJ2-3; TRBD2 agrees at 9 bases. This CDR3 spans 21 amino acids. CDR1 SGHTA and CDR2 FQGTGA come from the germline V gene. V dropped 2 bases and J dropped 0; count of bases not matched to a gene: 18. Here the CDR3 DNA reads TGTGCCAGCAGCTTAGGAGACGTGAGGAGCGGGAGGTCAAATAGCACAGATACGCAGTATTTT. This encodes CASSLGDVRSGRSNSTDTQYF.

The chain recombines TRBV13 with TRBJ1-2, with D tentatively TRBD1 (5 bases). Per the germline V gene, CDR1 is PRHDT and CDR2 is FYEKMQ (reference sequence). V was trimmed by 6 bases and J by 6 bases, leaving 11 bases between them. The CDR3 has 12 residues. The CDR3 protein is CASRRGVNGYTF. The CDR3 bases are TGTGCCAGCAGAAGGGGTGTTAATGGCTACACCTTC.

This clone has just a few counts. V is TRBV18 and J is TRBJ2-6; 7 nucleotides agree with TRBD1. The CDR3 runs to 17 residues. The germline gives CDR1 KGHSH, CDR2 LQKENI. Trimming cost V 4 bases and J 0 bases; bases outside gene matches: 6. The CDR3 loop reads CASSQGTAHSGANVLTF. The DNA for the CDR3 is TGTGCCAGCTCACAAGGGACAGCCCACTCTGGGGCCAACGTCCTGACTTTC.

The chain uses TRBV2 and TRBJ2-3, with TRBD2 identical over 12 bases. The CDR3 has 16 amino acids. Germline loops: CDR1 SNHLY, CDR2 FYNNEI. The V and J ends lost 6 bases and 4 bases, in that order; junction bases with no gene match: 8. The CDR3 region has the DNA TGTGCCAGCAGGCCTCGGACTAGCGGGGATTCAGATACGCAGTATTTT. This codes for CASRPRTSGDSDTQYF.

CDR3 sequence reads: CASSDSGGSGETQYF. DNA of the CDR3: TGTGCCAGCAGTGACTCTGGCGGAAGCGGGGAGACCCAGTACTTC. The chain joins TRBV6-4 to TRBJ2-5; D possibly corresponds to TRBD2 (6 bases). Trimming pared 0 bases from V and 5 bases from J, leaving 13 bases between. CDR1 is MRHNA and CDR2 is SNTAGT in the germline V gene. The CDR3 consists of 15 residues.

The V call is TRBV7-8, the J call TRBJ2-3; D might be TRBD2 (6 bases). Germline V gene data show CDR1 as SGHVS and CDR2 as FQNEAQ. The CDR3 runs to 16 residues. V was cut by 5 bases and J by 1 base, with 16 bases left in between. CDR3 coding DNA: TGTGCCAGCAGCCCCGGGACTCTTTACGGCACAGATACGCAGTATTTT. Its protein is CASSPGTLYGTDTQYF.

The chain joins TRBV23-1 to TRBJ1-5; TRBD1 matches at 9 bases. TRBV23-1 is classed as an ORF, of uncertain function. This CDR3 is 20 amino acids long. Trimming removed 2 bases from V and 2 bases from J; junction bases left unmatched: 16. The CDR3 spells CASSQRYRGLGVSGNQPQHF. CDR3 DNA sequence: TGCGCCAGCAGTCAACGTTACAGGGGGCTGGGGGTGAGCGGCAATCAGCCCCAGCATTTT.

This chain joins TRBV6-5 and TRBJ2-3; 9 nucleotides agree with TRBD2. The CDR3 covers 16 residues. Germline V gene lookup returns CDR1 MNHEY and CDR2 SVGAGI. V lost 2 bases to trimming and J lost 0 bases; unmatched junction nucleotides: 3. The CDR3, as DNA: TGTGCCAGCAGTTACGGGACTAGCACTAGCACAGATACGCAGTATTTT. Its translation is CASSYGTSTSTDTQYF.